This T cell receptor beta chain was identified during a study of T cell responses to AZD1222 COVID-19 vaccine. Study-level findings and limits: Clonal diversity may have been underestimated, and the donors were mostly white British, with more females than males. Regions left unmutated in variants are reportedly the target of nearly half of spike-specific TCRs. Recipients of two AZD1222 doses showed rising Spike-specific TCR breadth and depth.

Turning to this clone: Its antigen is not known. Distinct nucleotide sequences in the sample also encode this CDR3.

V lost 0 bases, J lost 4 bases, and 7 bases lay in between. This CDR3 is 13 amino acids long. Germline CDR1 and CDR2: SGDLS and YYNGEE. Assay: immunoSEQ multiplex PCR; the TCRdb copy retains only in-frame clones and omits some. Among 150,000 or so clones listed, approximately 90% were seen once. Sample: peripheral blood, taken 28 days after the second AZD1222 dose. The receptor was isolated from an adult who received the AZD1222 COVID-19 vaccine. The rearrangement joins TRBV9 to TRBJ1-2; no reliable D call. The CDR3 sequence: CASSVDPSYGYTF. The CDR3 nucleotides read TGTGCCAGCAGCGTAGACCCCTCCTATGGCTACACCTTC.